This T cell receptor (beta chain) was captured by sequencing in a study of early stage breast cancer tumors. Some clones are missing from TCRdb's copy, which holds only in-frame ones; the method was immunoSEQ multiplex PCR. This table has 45,000 to 60,000 clones, 90% to 95% appearing once. With regard to this clone: Its antigen is still unknown.

General observations from the study: Unsorted bulk genomic DNA sequencing lacked pairing and functional marker data.

Sequencing was performed on blood. This receptor was taken from a person between 65 and 79 years old with breast cancer.

The CDR3 nucleotides read TGCGCCAGCAGCTTGGCGTCGGGGACTAGCTATACCTACGAGCAGTACTTC. As protein: CASSLASGTSYTYEQYF. This chain uses TRBV5-1 with TRBJ2-7; 9 bases align to TRBD2. The V gene's germline CDR1 is SGHRS and CDR2 YFSETQ. This CDR3 spans 17 amino acids. V trimming: 0 bases; J trimming: 2 bases; junction bases outside the gene matches: 9.